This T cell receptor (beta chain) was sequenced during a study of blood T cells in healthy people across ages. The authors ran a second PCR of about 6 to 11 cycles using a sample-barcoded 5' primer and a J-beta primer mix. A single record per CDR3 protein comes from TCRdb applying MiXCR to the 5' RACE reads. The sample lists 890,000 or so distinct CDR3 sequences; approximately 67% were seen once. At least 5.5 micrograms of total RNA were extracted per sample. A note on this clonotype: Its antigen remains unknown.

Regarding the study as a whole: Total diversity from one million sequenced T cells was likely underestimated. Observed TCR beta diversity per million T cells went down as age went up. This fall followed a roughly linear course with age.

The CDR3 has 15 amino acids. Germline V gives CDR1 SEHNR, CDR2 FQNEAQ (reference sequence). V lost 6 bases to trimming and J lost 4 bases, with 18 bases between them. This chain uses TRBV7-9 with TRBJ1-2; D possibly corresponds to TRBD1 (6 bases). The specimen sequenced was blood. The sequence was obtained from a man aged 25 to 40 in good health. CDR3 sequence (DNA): TGTGCCAGCAGTTTGTCCGGGACAAACTTCTATGGCTACACCTTC. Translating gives CASSLSGTNFYGYTF.